Listed here is a single T cell receptor beta chain. Each of the patients experienced relapse following autologous stem cell transplantation, and their brentuximab vedotin exposure differed. The data stem from a study of PD-1 blockade in classical Hodgkin lymphoma. Using immunoSEQ multiplex PCR, the repertoire was profiled, and TCRdb retains in-frame clones only, with some absent. Of around 150,000 clones in the sample, just under 80% are singletons; the top ten hold 9.2%. This CDR3 comprises 16 residues. CDR1 and CDR2 from the germline V gene are SGHVS and FQNEAQ. V trimming: 3 bases; J trimming: 2 bases; junction bases outside the gene matches: 8.

This specimen was peripheral blood mononuclear cells (PBMCs), taken before the second cycle of nivolumab. The source is a human donor with classical Hodgkin lymphoma. This sequence joins TRBV7-8 and TRBJ2-3; TRBD2 matches at 7 bases. The CDR3 loop reads CASSFGGRVPTDTQYF. The CDR3 nucleotides are TGTGCCAGCAGCTTCGGGGGGAGGGTTCCCACAGATACGCAGTATTTT.